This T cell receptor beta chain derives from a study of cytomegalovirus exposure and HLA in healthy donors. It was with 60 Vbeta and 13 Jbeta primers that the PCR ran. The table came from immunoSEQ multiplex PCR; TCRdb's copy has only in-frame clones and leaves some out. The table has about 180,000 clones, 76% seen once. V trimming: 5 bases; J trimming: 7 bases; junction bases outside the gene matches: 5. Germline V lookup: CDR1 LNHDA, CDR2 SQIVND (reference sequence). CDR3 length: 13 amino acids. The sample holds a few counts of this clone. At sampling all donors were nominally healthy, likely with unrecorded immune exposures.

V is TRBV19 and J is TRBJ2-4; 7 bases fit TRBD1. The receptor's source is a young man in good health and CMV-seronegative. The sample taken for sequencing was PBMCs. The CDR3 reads CASSVTGTNIQYF. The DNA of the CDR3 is TGTGCCAGTAGTGTGACAGGGACCAACATTCAGTACTTC.